These 27 T cell receptor beta chains came from one sample sequenced in a study of T-cell reconstitution after alpha-beta-depleted transplantation in children. Preparation of the TCRbeta library used unique molecular identifiers. TCRdb passed the PCR reads through MiXCR, listing each CDR3 protein once. The profile covers 400,000 to 550,000 distinct CDR3 sequences, with over 9.5% appearing a single time and approximately 2% taken by the ten largest. Sequenced here: PBMCs, sampled before TCRalphabeta/CD19-depleted stem cell transplant. The origin of the receptors is a child aged 2-15 years with inherited bone marrow failure, due to receive a stem cell transplant.

In its sample, this clonotype was seen many times. The genes are TRBV27 and TRBJ2-7; 8 nucleotides line up with TRBD2. This CDR3 spans 15 amino acids. Germline V gene lookup returns CDR1 MNHEY and CDR2 SMNVEV (reference sequence). J was trimmed by 3 bases and V by 5 bases; bases with no gene match: 9. The CDR3 here is CASSPGGAGVYEQYF. Written as DNA, the CDR3 is TGTGCCAGCAGTCCCGGGGGAGCGGGAGTCTACGAGCAGTACTTC.

This clonotype was detected many times. The chain employs TRBV7-9 and TRBJ1-4; 7 nucleotides line up with TRBD1. This CDR3 has 16 amino acids. CDR1 and CDR2 (germline): SEHNR, FQNEAQ (reference sequence). Trimming at V came to 5 bases and at J to 4 bases, leaving 10 bases not matched to a gene. CDR3 sequence (DNA): TGTGCCAGCAGCCGAGGTCCAGGGGGTTATAATGAAAAACTGTTTTTT. As protein: CASSRGPGGYNEKLFF.

This clonotype was detected only a few times. The chain uses TRBV30 and TRBJ2-3, with D perhaps matching TRBD1 or TRBD2 (6 bases each). Trimming took off 3 bases at V and 0 bases at J, with 10 bases between the two ends. This CDR3 is 14 amino acids long. Looked up from germline, CDR1 is GTSNPN and CDR2 is SVGIG (reference sequence). CDR3 bases: TGTGCCTGGAGCTGGGGGGCTAGCACAGATACGCAGTATTTT. Amino acid sequence: CAWSWGASTDTQYF.

On this clonotype itself: A read error is possible here, since a much larger clone lies one base away. The rearrangement joins TRBV9 to TRBJ2-2; D not certain. The CDR3 spans 15 residues. V shed 4 bases and J shed 4 bases, with 14 bases lying between them. CDR1 and CDR2 (germline): SGDLS, YYNGEE. CDR3: CASSRPGRSTGELFF. The CDR3 DNA reads TGTGCCAGCAGCCGCCCTGGGCGGAGCACCGGGGAGCTGTTTTTT.

This clonotype has ten or more counts. The chain carries TRBV6-2 or TRBV6-3 and TRBJ2-7; 11 bases agree with TRBD2. V was clipped by 2 bases and J by 3 bases; unmatched bases: 6. Germline V lookup: CDR1 MNHEY, CDR2 SVGEGT. The CDR3 is made up of 16 amino acids. The CDR3 DNA follows: TGTGCCAGCAGTTACCACGGGACTAGCGGCTTCTACGAGCAGTACTTC. This encodes CASSYHGTSGFYEQYF.

As regards this clonotype: At one boundary the junction diverges from the germline segment, which might be a read error. The chain couples TRBV3-1 to TRBJ2-7; D is unclear. CDR1 and CDR2 from the germline V gene are LGHDT and YNNKEL (reference sequence). CDR3 length: 12 amino acids. Written as DNA, the CDR3 is TGTGCCAGCAGCCAAGGCGGCTACGCGCAGTACTTC. Its translation: CASSQGGYAQYF.

This clonotype has only a few counts. J is TRBJ2-1 and V is TRBV5-5, with unresolved D. CDR1 SGHKS and CDR2 YYEKEE come from the germline V gene (reference sequence). This CDR3 has 13 amino acids. Trimming left V 6 bases short and J 3 bases short, with 10 bases between. This CDR3 is CASTLPDYNEQFF. The DNA for the CDR3 is TGTGCCAGCACCCTTCCCGACTACAATGAGCAGTTCTTC.

The chain joins TRBV3-1 to TRBJ2-7; D might be TRBD2 (5 bases). The germline V and J ends were trimmed by 1 base and 3 bases, with 16 bases remaining between them. The V gene's germline CDR1 is LGHDT and CDR2 YNNKEL (reference sequence). The CDR3 consists of 16 residues. The CDR3 DNA follows: TGTGCCAGCAGCCAAGTTTCGGCTAGCCGACACTACGAGCAGTACTTC. The encoded protein is CASSQVSASRHYEQYF.

The sample holds many counts of this clonotype. V is TRBV20-1 and J is TRBJ2-3; TRBD1 matches 7 bases. CDR1 and CDR2 (germline): DFQATT, SNEGSKA (reference sequence). V lost 5 bases and J lost 3; bases outside the gene matches: 8. This CDR3 region has 14 residues. The CDR3 spells CSAWRQGKTDTQYF. Written as DNA, the CDR3 is TGCAGTGCTTGGAGACAGGGAAAAACAGATACGCAGTATTTT.

This clonotype appeared many times. CDR3 loop: CASSKRTGTYEQYF. DNA for the CDR3: TGTGCCAGCAGCAAGAGGACAGGGACCTACGAGCAGTACTTC. The chain links TRBV21-1 to TRBJ2-7; the table calls TRBD1, which could not be checked here. TRBV21-1 is a recognized pseudogene. This CDR3 is 14 amino acids long.

This clonotype has a count of ten or more. This rearrangement joins TRBV20-1 to TRBJ2-7; 9 bases are a match to TRBD2. V shed 0 bases and J 6 bases; nucleotides not matched to a gene: 3. CDR3 length: 13 amino acids. Germline V gene sequence: CDR1 DFQATT, CDR2 SNEGSKA (reference sequence). The chain's CDR3 is CSARDGLAIEQYF. In DNA, the CDR3 is TGCAGTGCTAGAGATGGACTAGCGATCGAGCAGTACTTC.

Of note for this clonotype: It may be a read error: a sequence one base away is much more abundant. This rearrangement joins TRBV3-1 to TRBJ1-3; 8 positions match TRBD1. The CDR3 covers 16 residues. Germline CDR1 and CDR2: LGHDT and YNNKEL (reference sequence). The CDR3 DNA sequence: TGTGCCAGCAGCCTAGGGACAGGATCCTCTGGACACACCATATATTTT. Protein: CASSLGTGSSGHTIYF.

Comment on this clonotype: A much larger clone sits a single nucleotide away, making a read error possible. Lacking the conserved final phenylalanine or tryptophan, this CDR3 likely reflects a read error. The chain carries TRBV5-1 and TRBJ1-1, with D unresolved. This CDR3 is 15 amino acids long. Germline V gene data show CDR1 as SGHRS and CDR2 as YFSETQ. V gave up 0 bases and J gave up 1 base, with 10 bases separating them. The CDR3 DNA reads TGCGCCAGCAGCTTGGTCGTGACACGGAACACTGAAGCTTTCTCT. Residues: CASSLVVTRNTEAFS.

V and J are TRBV7-2 and TRBJ2-1, with 12 bases matching TRBD2. CDR3 length: 15 amino acids. CDR1 SGHTA and CDR2 FQGNSA come from the germline V gene. The trim removed 1 base at V and 13 bases at J, leaving 8 bases unmatched. This CDR3 reads CASSLVPSGRVDQFF. The CDR3 DNA follows: TGTGCCAGCAGCTTAGTCCCTAGCGGGAGGGTTGATCAGTTCTTC.

This clonotype was counted a few times. V usage is TRBV15 and J usage is TRBJ1-2; D gene uncertain. The CDR3 loop spans 19 amino acids. V lost 0 bases and J 1 base, leaving 21 bases between the germline ends. Germline V lookup: CDR1 LNHNV, CDR2 YYDKDF (reference sequence). CDR3 in DNA: TGTGCCACCAGCAGAGAATCGGCGGAACGATGGGGAATTAACTATGGCTACACCTTC. It specifies CATSRESAERWGINYGYTF.

This clonotype was detected ten times or more. The V gene is TRBV9, the J gene TRBJ2-1; D might be TRBD2 (6 bases). Germline CDR1 is SGDLS and CDR2 is YYNGEE. The CDR3 runs 15 residues. Trimming pared 3 bases from V and 4 bases from J, leaving 14 bases between. The CDR3 here is CASSEISSEYNEQFF. Written as DNA, the CDR3 is TGTGCCAGCAGCGAAATTTCTAGCGAGTACAATGAGCAGTTCTTC. Complete variable domain (other parts from reference TRBV9 and TRBJ2-1): DSGVTQTPKHLITATGQRVTLRCSPRSGDLSVYWYQQSLDQGLQFLIQYYNGEERAKGNILERFSAQQFPDLHSELNLSSLELGDSALYFCASSEISSEYNEQFFGPGTRLTVL.

The chain has TRBV5-4 and TRBJ2-6; D is ambiguous. V shed 2 bases and J shed 0 bases, with 6 bases lying between them. The CDR3 extends over 15 amino acids. The V gene's germline CDR1 is SGHNT and CDR2 YYREEE (reference sequence). The CDR3 bases are TGTGCCAGCAGCTTTCGGCTCTCTGGGGCCAACGTCCTGACTTTC. Translated, it gives CASSFRLSGANVLTF.

The chain recombines TRBV20-1 with TRBJ2-7; the match to TRBD2 covers 8 bases. The junction had 10 bases not matched to a gene; V was cut back by 6 bases and J by 3 bases. Germline CDR1 DFQATT, CDR2 SNEGSKA (reference sequence). The CDR3 is made up of 14 amino acids. The CDR3 here is CSAPGGLAYYEQYF. DNA of the CDR3: TGCAGTGCCCCCGGCGGACTAGCATACTACGAGCAGTACTTC.

This clonotype was observed many times. V gene TRBV10-1 combines with J gene TRBJ2-7; TRBD2 is a possible D gene (6 bases). CDR3 length equals 15 residues. From germline, CDR1 is WNHNN and CDR2 SYGVQD (reference sequence). Between the trimmed V and J ends, which lost 0 bases and 7 bases, there was a span of 16 bases. The CDR3 DNA sequence: TGCGCCAGCAGTGAGTCTAAGAAGGACTACAATGAGCAGTACTTC. Protein sequence: CASSESKKDYNEQYF.

This clonotype has at least ten counts. The J gene is TRBJ2-7, the V gene TRBV3-1; D unclear. CDR3 size: 13 residues. V dropped 0 bases and J dropped 4 bases, with 7 bases sitting between them. Germline values: CDR1 LGHDT, CDR2 YNNKEL (reference sequence). In DNA form, the CDR3 reads TGTGCCAGCAGCCAAGACAGGTTGTACGAGCAGTACTTC. It translates to CASSQDRLYEQYF.

This clonotype has a count of ten or more. The V and J genes are TRBV11-2 and TRBJ2-1, with 9 nucleotides matching TRBD2. Trimming cost V 0 bases and J 0 bases; bases outside gene matches: 3. This CDR3 region has 17 residues. CDR1 is SGHAT, CDR2 FQNNGV, per germline. The CDR3 region is CASSLDASGISYNEQFF. The CDR3 nucleotides are TGTGCCAGCAGCTTAGATGCTAGCGGGATCTCCTACAATGAGCAGTTCTTC.

This clonotype was seen a handful of times. V and J are TRBV6-2 or TRBV6-3 and TRBJ2-5; the match to TRBD2 covers 9 bases. The J segment lost 2 bases and the V segment lost 6 bases, leaving 4 bases of the junction unmatched. CDR1 MNHEY and CDR2 SVGEGT come from the germline V gene. The CDR3 runs 14 residues. The CDR3, as DNA: TGTGCCAGCAGCGTTCTAGCGGGACAAGAGACCCAGTACTTC. Its translation is CASSVLAGQETQYF.

Many counts were recorded for this clonotype. The J gene is TRBJ2-3, the V gene TRBV20-1, with 10 positions matching TRBD2. The CDR3 contains 16 residues. From germline, CDR1 is DFQATT and CDR2 SNEGSKA (reference sequence). Trimming removed 6 bases from V and 5 bases from J; junction bases left unmatched: 14. The CDR3: CSAQGRLAGAEDTQYF. The CDR3 DNA follows: TGCAGTGCCCAAGGCCGGCTAGCGGGAGCGGAAGATACGCAGTATTTT.

There are many counts of this clonotype. The rearrangement joins TRBV25-1 to TRBJ1-6; D gene uncertain. Germline values: CDR1 MGHDK, CDR2 SYGVNS. The CDR3 runs 13 residues. V lost 3 bases and J lost 9, with 9 bases in between. CDR3 coding DNA: TGTGCCAGCAGTGATGGCAGCTTTTCACCCCTCCACTTT. It encodes CASSDGSFSPLHF.

This clonotype has only a few counts. The V call is TRBV27, the J call TRBJ2-2, with D tentatively TRBD1 or TRBD2 (5 bases each). Germline V CDR1 and CDR2: MNHEY, SMNVEV (reference sequence). V lost 5 bases, J lost 5 bases, and 12 bases lay in between. The CDR3 extends over 14 amino acids. CDR3 coding DNA: TGTGCCAGCAGTGTCCTCAGGGAGACCGGGGAGCTGTTTTTT. This codes for CASSVLRETGELFF.

This clonotype was counted at least ten times. This chain uses TRBV11-2 with TRBJ2-3; TRBD2 is a possible D gene (5 bases). V was trimmed by 0 bases and J by 2 bases, leaving 12 bases between them. Germline V CDR1 and CDR2: SGHAT, FQNNGV. This CDR3 contains 16 residues. In DNA form, the CDR3 reads TGTGCCAGCAGCTTAGATCCGAGCGGAGTCACAGATACGCAGTATTTT. This sequence encodes CASSLDPSGVTDTQYF.

This clonotype occurred many times. The genes are TRBV10-2 and TRBJ1-1; D unresolved. The CDR3 spans 13 residues. V lost 6 bases and J 1 base, leaving 9 bases between the germline ends. Germline values: CDR1 WSHSY, CDR2 SAAADI. The CDR3 loop is CASRRTGNTEAFF. The CDR3 region has the DNA TGCGCCAGCAGGCGGACGGGGAACACTGAAGCTTTCTTT.